This TCR beta chain was captured by sequencing in a study of shared clonotypes between healthy human individuals. Study observations and caveats: Some clonotypes were shared by all four sorted-subset donors, while others were not shared. The non-shared ones had lower generation probabilities than the shared ones.

Trimming removed 4 bases from V and 0 bases from J; junction bases left unmatched: 5. CDR1 is MNHNY and CDR2 is SVGAGI in the germline V gene (reference sequence). This CDR3 is built from 15 residues. The repertoire was sequenced with immunoSEQ multiplex PCR; TCRdb's copy has only in-frame clones and lacks some. The top ten hold nearly 25% of the sample, which has over 800,000 clones, around 92% seen once. This clone was picked up one time. Its antigen is unidentified. Naive CD8 populations comprised CD45RO-negative cells positively selected for CCR7, excluding terminally differentiated effector memory CD45RA+ cells.

The receptor comes from a young man in good health. The sample consisted of naive CD8+ T cells sorted from blood. The gene calls are TRBV6-6 and TRBJ2-5, with 7 nucleotides matching TRBD1. CDR3 region: CASSFGTAYQETQYF. The CDR3 DNA reads TGTGCCAGCAGTTTCGGGACAGCGTACCAAGAGACCCAGTACTTC.